Each of the 3 T cell receptor beta chains below was sequenced from the same sample in a study of cytomegalovirus exposure and HLA in healthy donors. It was with 60 Vbeta and 13 Jbeta primers that the PCR ran. Sequenced by immunoSEQ multiplex PCR; TCRdb stores in-frame clones only, minus some. The repertoire holds 150,000 to 200,000 clones, with around 73% as singletons. Sequencing input: PBMCs. These receptors came from a man aged 60 to 75 in good health and CMV-seronegative.

The V call is TRBV7-2, the J call TRBJ2-5, with D possibly TRBD2 on 6 matching bases. The J call is in doubt because the DNA end fits TRBJ2-7 better. The CDR3 is 15 residues long. The germline V gene has CDR1 SGHTA and CDR2 FQGNSA. For the CDR3, the DNA is TGTGCCAGCAGCTCACGTGCGGGGAACTCCTACGAGCAGTACTTC. It translates to CASSSRAGNSYEQYF.

The gene calls are TRBV28 and TRBJ2-2, with D perhaps matching TRBD2 (6 bases). The CDR3 has 15 residues. The V gene lost 2 bases and the J gene lost 4 bases, with 11 bases spanning the gap. Germline values: CDR1 MDHEN, CDR2 SYDVKM. In DNA form, the CDR3 reads TGTGCCAGCAGTTTAAGGGACTGGTTCACCGGGGAGCTGTTTTTT. Protein sequence: CASSLRDWFTGELFF.

The chain links TRBV9 to TRBJ2-5, with D possibly being TRBD2 (6 bases). The DNA matches TRBJ2-7 better at its end, which makes the J call doubtful. The germline CDR1 and CDR2 sequences are SGDLS and YYNGEE. This CDR3 comprises 16 residues. The CDR3 loop reads CASSVAKTSPSYEQYF. The CDR3 bases are TGTGCCAGCAGCGTAGCCAAGACTAGTCCATCCTACGAGCAGTACTTC.